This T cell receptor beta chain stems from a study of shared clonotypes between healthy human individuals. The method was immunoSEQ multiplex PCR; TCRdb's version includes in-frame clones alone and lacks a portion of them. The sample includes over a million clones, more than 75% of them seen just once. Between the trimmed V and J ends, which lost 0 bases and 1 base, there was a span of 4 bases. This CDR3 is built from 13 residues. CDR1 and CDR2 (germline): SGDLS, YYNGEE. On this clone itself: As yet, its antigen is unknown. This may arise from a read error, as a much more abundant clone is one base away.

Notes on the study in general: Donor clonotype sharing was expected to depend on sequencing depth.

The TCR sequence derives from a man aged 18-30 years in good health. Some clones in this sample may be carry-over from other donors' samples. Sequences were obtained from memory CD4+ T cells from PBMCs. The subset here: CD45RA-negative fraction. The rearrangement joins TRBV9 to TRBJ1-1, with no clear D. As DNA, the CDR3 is TGTGCCAGCAGCGTAGCGGAGAACACTGAAGCTTTCTTT. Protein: CASSVAENTEAFF.